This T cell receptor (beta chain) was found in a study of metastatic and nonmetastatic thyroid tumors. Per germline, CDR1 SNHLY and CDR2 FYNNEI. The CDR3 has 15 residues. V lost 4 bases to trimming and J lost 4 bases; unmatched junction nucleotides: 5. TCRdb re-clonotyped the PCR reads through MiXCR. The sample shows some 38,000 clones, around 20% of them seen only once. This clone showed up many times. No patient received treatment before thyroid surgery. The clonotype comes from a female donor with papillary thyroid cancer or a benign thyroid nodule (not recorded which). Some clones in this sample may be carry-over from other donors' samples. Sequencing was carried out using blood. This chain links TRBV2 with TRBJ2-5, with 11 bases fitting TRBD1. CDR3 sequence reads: CASSAGQGAGETQYF. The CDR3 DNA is TGTGCCAGCAGTGCCGGACAGGGGGCGGGAGAGACCCAGTACTTC.